This is a list of T cell receptor beta chains from one sample in a study of T cell responses to AZD1222 COVID-19 vaccine. TCRdb keeps only in-frame clones here, not all; method: immunoSEQ multiplex PCR. The top ten clones hold 1.7% of a sample with 200,000 to 250,000 clones, approximately 94% of them seen once. Source: peripheral blood, taken 28 days after the second dose of the MenACWY control vaccine. All receptors come from an adult who received the MenACWY meningococcal vaccine as a control. CDR3s include the opening cysteine and the closing phenylalanine or tryptophan. D genes are given only for firm matches. Clone size appears in some rows only: once, few, many, or a class for an expanded clone.

j_gene | abundance | v_gene | d_gene | CDR3aa | CDR3nt
TRBJ1-1 | NA | TRBV5-1 | TRBD1 | CASSLGDREGAEAFF | TGCGCCAGCAGCTTGGGGGACAGGGAGGGAGCTGAAGCTTTCTTT
TRBJ2-1 | NA | TRBV28 | NA | CASSFSSDEQFF | TGTGCCAGCAGTTTCTCTAGCGATGAGCAGTTCTTC
TRBJ2-6 | NA | TRBV6-4 | NA | CASSLGGANVLTF | TGTGCCAGCAGCCTCGGTGGGGCCAACGTCCTGACTTTC
TRBJ2-1 | NA | TRBV6-2/TRBV6-3 | NA | CASSYSGTYNEQFF | TGTGCCAGCAGTTACAGCGGAACCTACAATGAGCAGTTCTTC
TRBJ2-1 | NA | TRBV6-5 | NA | CASRRDSLKEFF | TGTGCCAGCAGGCGCGACAGCCTCAAGGAGTTCTTC
TRBJ2-2 | NA | TRBV5-4 | TRBD1 | CASSQGQGNTGELFF | TGTGCCAGCAGCCAAGGACAGGGGAACACCGGGGAGCTGTTTTTT
TRBJ1-5 | NA | TRBV7-2 | NA | CASSLIGSKPNQPQHF | TGTGCCAGCAGCTTAATCGGCAGCAAGCCCAATCAGCCCCAGCATTTT
TRBJ2-7 | NA | TRBV7-2 | TRBD1 | CASSSTGQGRAEQYF | TGTGCCAGCAGCTCAACCGGACAGGGAAGAGCGGAGCAGTACTTC
TRBJ2-3 | NA | TRBV4-3 | TRBD2 | CASSQGLAGGPADTQYF | TGCGCCAGCAGCCAGGGACTAGCGGGGGGGCCGGCAGATACGCAGTATTTT
TRBJ2-3 | NA | TRBV12-3/TRBV12-4 | NA | CASSFRSTDTQYF | TGTGCCAGCAGTTTTAGATCCACAGATACGCAGTATTTT
TRBJ1-2 | NA | TRBV19 | TRBD1 | CASSWGQGRNGYTF | TGTGCCAGTAGTTGGGGACAGGGGCGTAATGGCTACACCTTC
TRBJ1-6 | NA | TRBV19 | NA | CASGWGSPLHF | TGTGCCAGTGGCTGGGGTTCACCCCTCCACTTT
TRBJ2-1 | NA | TRBV5-6 | TRBD2 | CASSAGTSVNEQFF | TGTGCCAGCAGCGCCGGGACTAGCGTCAATGAGCAGTTCTTC
TRBJ2-1 | NA | TRBV12-3/TRBV12-4 | TRBD1 | CASSPGGGEQFF | TGTGCCAGCAGTCCAGGGGGCGGTGAGCAGTTCTTC
TRBJ2-7 | NA | TRBV11-1 | TRBD2 | CASRLAGSYEQYF | TGTGCCAGCAGGTTAGCGGGGAGCTACGAGCAGTACTTC
TRBJ2-6 | NA | TRBV6-5 | TRBD1 | CASWDRNSGANVLTF | TGTGCCAGCTGGGACAGGAACTCTGGGGCCAACGTCCTGACTTTC
TRBJ1-3 | NA | TRBV2 | TRBD1 | CASSTGEDGNTIYF | TGTGCCAGCAGCACAGGGGAAGATGGAAACACCATATATTTT
TRBJ1-4 | NA | TRBV30 | NA | CAWSPGTLVLFF | TGTGCCTGGAGCCCCGGGACCCTAGTGCTGTTTTTT
TRBJ2-7 | NA | TRBV9 | NA | CASSVAGASYEQYF | TGTGCCAGCAGCGTAGCGGGGGCCTCCTACGAGCAGTACTTC
TRBJ1-1 | once | TRBV7-3 | NA | CASSPPPPIQEDTEAFF | TGTGCCAGCAGCCCACCTCCGCCCATACAGGAAGACACTGAAGCTTTCTTT
TRBJ2-2 | NA | TRBV4-1 | NA | CASSQDARQAQENTGELFF | TGCGCCAGCAGCCAAGACGCCCGACAGGCGCAAGAGAACACCGGGGAGCTGTTTTTT
TRBJ2-2 | NA | TRBV3-1/TRBV3-2 | NA | CASSQDSVGELFF | TGTGCCAGCAGCCAAGATTCCGTTGGGGAGCTGTTTTTT